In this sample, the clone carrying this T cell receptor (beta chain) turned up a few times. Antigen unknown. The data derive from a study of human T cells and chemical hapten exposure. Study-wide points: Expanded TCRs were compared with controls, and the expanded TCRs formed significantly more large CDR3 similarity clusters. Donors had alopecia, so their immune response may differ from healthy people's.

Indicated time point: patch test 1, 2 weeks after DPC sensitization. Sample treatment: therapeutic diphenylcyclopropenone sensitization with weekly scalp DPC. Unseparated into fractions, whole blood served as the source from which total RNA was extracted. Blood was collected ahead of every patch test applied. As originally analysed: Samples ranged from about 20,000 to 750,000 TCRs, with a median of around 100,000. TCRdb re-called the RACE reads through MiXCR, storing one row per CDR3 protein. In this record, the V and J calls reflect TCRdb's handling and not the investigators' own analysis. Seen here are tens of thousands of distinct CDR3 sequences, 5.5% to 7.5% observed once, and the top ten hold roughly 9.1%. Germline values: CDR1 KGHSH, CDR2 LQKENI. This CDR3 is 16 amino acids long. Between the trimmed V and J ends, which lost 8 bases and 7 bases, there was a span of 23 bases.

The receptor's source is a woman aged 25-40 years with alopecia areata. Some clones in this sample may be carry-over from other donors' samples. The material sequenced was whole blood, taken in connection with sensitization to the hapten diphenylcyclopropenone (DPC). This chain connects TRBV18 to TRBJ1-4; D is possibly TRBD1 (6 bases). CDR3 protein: CASTEKRTVLAEKLFF. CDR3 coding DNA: TGTGCCAGCACCGAAAAAAGGACAGTTCTGGCTGAAAAACTGTTTTTT.